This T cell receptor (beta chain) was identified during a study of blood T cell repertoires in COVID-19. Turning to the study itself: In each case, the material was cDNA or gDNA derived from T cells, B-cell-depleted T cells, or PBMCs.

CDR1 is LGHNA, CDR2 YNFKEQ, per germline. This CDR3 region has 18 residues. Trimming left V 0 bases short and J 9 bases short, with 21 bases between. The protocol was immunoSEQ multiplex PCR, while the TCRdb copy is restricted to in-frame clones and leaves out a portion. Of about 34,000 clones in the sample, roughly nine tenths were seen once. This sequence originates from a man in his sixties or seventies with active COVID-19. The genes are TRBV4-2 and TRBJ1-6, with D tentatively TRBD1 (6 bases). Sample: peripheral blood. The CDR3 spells CASSQDPVPGRGFSPLHF. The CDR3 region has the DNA TGTGCCAGCAGCCAAGACCCGGTCCCAGGCAGGGGCTTTTCACCCCTCCACTTT.